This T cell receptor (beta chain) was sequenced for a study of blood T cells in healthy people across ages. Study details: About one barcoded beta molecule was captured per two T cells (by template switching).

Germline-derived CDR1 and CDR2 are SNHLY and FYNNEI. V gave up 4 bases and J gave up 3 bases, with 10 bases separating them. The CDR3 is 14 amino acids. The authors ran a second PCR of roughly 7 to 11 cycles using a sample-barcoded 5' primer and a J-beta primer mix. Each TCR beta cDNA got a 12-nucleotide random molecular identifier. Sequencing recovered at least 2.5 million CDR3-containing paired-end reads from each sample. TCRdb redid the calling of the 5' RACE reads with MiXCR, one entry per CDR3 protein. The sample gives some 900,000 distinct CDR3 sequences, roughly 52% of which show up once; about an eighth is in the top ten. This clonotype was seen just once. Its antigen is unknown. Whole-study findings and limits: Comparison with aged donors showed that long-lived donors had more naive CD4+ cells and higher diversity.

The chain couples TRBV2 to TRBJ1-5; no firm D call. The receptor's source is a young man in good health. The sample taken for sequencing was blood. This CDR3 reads CASSGQPTNQPQHF. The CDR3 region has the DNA TGTGCCAGCAGTGGGCAGCCCACCAATCAGCCCCAGCATTTT.